The clone carrying this TCR beta chain has ten or more counts. RNA was extracted from bulk tissue without any cell sorting. Distant lung tissue was collected more than 3 cm away from the tumor edge. The data stem from a study of tumor and adjacent non-tumor tissue in lung cancer. In germline, CDR1 is LGHNA, CDR2 YNFKEQ. This CDR3 region has 15 residues. V was trimmed by 0 bases and J by 4 bases, leaving 13 bases between them. A modified ARM-PCR protocol with three rounds of nested PCR amplified TCRbeta. One entry per CDR3 protein, called by TCRdb with MiXCR from the multiplex PCR reads. The data show roughly 70,000 distinct CDR3 sequences, around 70% seen once.

This receptor was obtained from a woman aged 50 to 65 with non-small cell lung cancer. Sequencing was done on a sample of distant non-tumor lung tissue. The V and J genes are TRBV4-2 and TRBJ2-7, with D possibly matching TRBD2 (6 bases). The CDR3 DNA reads TGTGCCAGCAGCCAAGATCCCGGGAGCTCGTACGAGCAGTACTTC. Translated: CASSQDPGSSYEQYF.